The clone carrying this T cell receptor (beta chain) came up a few times. What it binds is not known. The data were taken from a study of beta chain features in type 1 diabetes. The study, taken as a whole, reports: In all four CD4+ subsets, TCRB CDR3 length was significantly, moderately reduced in type 1 diabetes.

Germline V CDR1 and CDR2: SGHRS, YFSETQ. The CDR3 totals 15 residues. V was shortened by 4 bases and J by 2 bases, with 16 bases between the two germline ends. Expressed TCRB transcripts were sequenced after all isolated RNA was converted to cDNA. Profiling relied on immunoSEQ multiplex PCR, and the TCRdb table lists in-frame clones only, not all of them. The data show a few hundred thousand clones, around 24% seen once. The specimen was naive CD4+ T cells from blood. This rearrangement joins TRBV5-1 to TRBJ2-7, with a possible D match to TRBD2 (5 bases). The clonotype originates from a woman aged 30 to 39 with type 1 diabetes. CDR3 coding DNA: TGCGCCAGCAGCCTGGGTATGGGAGACCCCTACGAGCAGTACTTC. Its protein is CASSLGMGDPYEQYF.